Listed below are T cell receptor beta chains from one sample, sequenced in a study of PD-L1 blockade in urothelial cancer. The protocol was immunoSEQ multiplex PCR, while the TCRdb copy is restricted to in-frame clones and leaves out a portion. The profile shows almost 50,000 clones, about 86% of them singletons. The material was PBMCs, obtained around atezolizumab (anti-PD-L1) treatment. The receptors were gathered from a man in his 70s with urothelial cancer. Both conserved end residues are part of each CDR3. Each record gives: D gene, V gene, J gene, clone size, CDR3 protein, CDR3 DNA. D genes are given only for firm matches. The size of a clone is reported for some rows only, either as once, few or many, or as a class for expanded clones.

>TRBD1|TRBV11-2|TRBJ1-1|-
CASSPRQGHNTEAFF
TGTGCCAGCAGCCCTCGACAGGGGCATAACACTGAAGCTTTCTTT
>TRBD1|TRBV5-1|TRBJ2-5|-
CASSTDRGQETQYF
TGCGCCAGCAGCACAGACAGGGGCCAAGAGACCCAGTACTTC
>TRBD1|TRBV9|TRBJ1-2|-
CASSVTGQGGTYGYTF
TGTGCCAGCAGCGTAACCGGACAGGGTGGTACCTATGGCTACACCTTC
>TRBD1|TRBV10-3|TRBJ2-2|-
CAISSKDRGTLFTGELFF
TGTGCCATCAGTAGTAAAGACAGGGGAACTTTATTCACCGGGGAGCTGTTTTTT
>-|TRBV27|TRBJ2-3|-
CASSSTGFSTDTQYF
TGTGCCAGCAGCAGTACAGGGTTTAGCACAGATACGCAGTATTTT
>TRBD1|TRBV7-8|TRBJ2-1|-
CASSLAGTAIHDEQFF
TGTGCCAGCAGCTTGGCCGGGACAGCCATACATGATGAGCAGTTCTTC
>-|TRBV7-8|TRBJ2-1|once
CASSLGLNNEQFF
TGTGCCAGCAGCTTAGGGCTGAACAATGAGCAGTTCTTC
>-|TRBV5-8|TRBJ2-2|-
CASSSPSSRVGGELFF
TGTGCCAGCAGCTCCCCGAGTAGCCGGGTTGGCGGGGAGCTGTTTTTT
>TRBD2|TRBV15|TRBJ2-7|-
CATSREVFSTSGREQYF
TGTGCCACCAGCAGAGAAGTATTTTCGACTAGCGGGAGGGAGCAGTACTTC
>-|TRBV7-6|TRBJ1-2|few
CASSEGQFYGYTF
TGTGCCAGCAGCGAAGGACAGTTCTATGGCTACACCTTC
>TRBD2|TRBV18|TRBJ2-1|-
CASSPGTSGAYNEQFF
TGTGCCAGCTCACCCGGGACTAGCGGGGCCTACAATGAGCAGTTCTTC
>-|TRBV5-4|TRBJ2-7|-
CASSLFGQNPSGEQYF
TGTGCCAGCAGCTTGTTCGGACAGAACCCCTCGGGAGAGCAGTACTTC
>-|TRBV9|TRBJ2-3|-
CASSVVNSGDTQYF
TGTGCCAGCAGCGTAGTAAACAGCGGAGATACGCAGTATTTT
>TRBD1|TRBV6-5|TRBJ1-2|-
CASTPTGQNYGYTF
TGTGCCAGCACCCCGACAGGGCAAAACTATGGCTACACCTTC
>-|TRBV6-6|TRBJ2-3|-
CASSLQLAGTDTQYF
TGTGCCAGCAGCCTTCAACTAGCAGGCACAGATACGCAGTATTTT
>TRBD1|TRBV5-1|TRBJ2-2|-
CASSFEGAPGELFF
TGCGCCAGCAGCTTTGAGGGGGCACCCGGGGAGCTGTTTTTT
>-|TRBV7-9|TRBJ1-5|-
CASSPQAGPLDQPQHF
TGTGCCAGCAGTCCCCAAGCGGGGCCGCTTGATCAGCCCCAGCATTTT
>-|TRBV4-3|TRBJ1-2|few
CASSQDRYGYTF
TGCGCCAGCAGCCAAGACCGGTATGGCTACACCTTC
>-|TRBV4-1|TRBJ2-5|-
CASSQPRRAETQYF
TGCGCCAGCAGCCAACCTAGGAGGGCCGAGACCCAGTACTTC
>TRBD2|TRBV27|TRBJ2-7|-
CASSLSGTSGEQYF
TGTGCCAGCAGTTTAAGTGGGACTAGCGGCGAGCAGTACTTC
>-|TRBV7-9|TRBJ2-3|-
CASTAVHLSTDTQYF
TGTGCCAGCACCGCGGTGCACCTAAGCACAGATACGCAGTATTTT
>-|TRBV6-5|TRBJ1-1|-
CASSYSIESAEAFF
TGTGCCAGCAGTTACTCGATAGAAAGTGCTGAAGCTTTCTTT
>-|TRBV6-1|TRBJ2-2|-
CASERQGLNTGELFF
TGTGCCAGCGAAAGACAGGGACTGAACACCGGGGAGCTGTTTTTT
>-|TRBV10-3|TRBJ1-2|-
CAISALGTPLANYGYTF
TGTGCCATCAGTGCCCTCGGGACACCTCTAGCTAACTATGGCTACACCTTC
>-|TRBV2|TRBJ1-1|-
CASGQRGEAFF
TGTGCCAGCGGGCAAAGGGGGGAAGCTTTCTTT
>-|TRBV4-1|TRBJ2-4|-
CASSQDPGFMAYF
TGCGCCAGCAGCCAAGATCCGGGGTTCATGGCGTACTTC
>TRBD1|TRBV19|TRBJ2-2|-
CASSIGTGTSTGELFF
TGTGCCAGTAGTATAGGGACAGGGACGAGCACCGGGGAGCTGTTTTTT
>TRBD1|TRBV10-3|TRBJ2-7|-
CAISGGQGGISYEQYF
TGTGCCATCAGTGGCGGACAGGGAGGCATCTCCTACGAGCAGTACTTC
>TRBD1|TRBV5-1|TRBJ2-2|-
CASSLIRGQTGELFF
TGCGCCAGCAGCTTGATAAGGGGGCAGACCGGGGAGCTGTTTTTT
>-|TRBV5-4|TRBJ1-4|few
CASSFKTGTNEKLFF
TGTGCCAGCAGCTTTAAGACAGGAACTAATGAAAAACTGTTTTTT
>TRBD1|TRBV7-2|TRBJ2-2|-
CASSGQGENTGELFF
TGTGCCAGCAGCGGCCAGGGGGAGAACACCGGGGAGCTGTTTTTT
>TRBD1|TRBV6-5|TRBJ1-2|-
CASSRRQGGYGYTF
TGTGCCAGCAGTAGACGACAGGGGGGCTATGGCTACACCTTC
>-|TRBV6-1|TRBJ1-2|-
CASSPRESTGDYTF
TGTGCCAGCAGCCCACGGGAGAGCACGGGGGACTACACCTTC
>TRBD1|TRBV5-5|TRBJ1-1|-
CASSLLTGTEAFF
TGTGCCAGCAGCTTACTGACAGGGACTGAAGCTTTCTTT
>-|TRBV18|TRBJ1-2|once
CASYSPLENYGYTF
TGTGCCAGCTACTCTCCCTTAGAGAACTATGGCTACACCTTC
>-|TRBV18|TRBJ2-2|-
CASSPSRQNTGELFF
TGTGCCAGCTCACCATCGAGACAGAACACCGGGGAGCTGTTTTTT
>TRBD1|TRBV5-4|TRBJ2-2|-
CASSRQGSKSGELFF
TGTGCCAGCAGCAGACAGGGAAGTAAGTCCGGGGAGCTGTTTTTT
>-|TRBV5-6|TRBJ2-7|-
CASSPPEPREGEQYF
TGTGCCAGCAGCCCTCCCGAACCGAGGGAAGGCGAGCAGTACTTC
>TRBD2|TRBV30|TRBJ2-2|-
CAWRRVMAGGPSGELFF
TGTGCCTGGAGAAGGGTTATGGCGGGGGGGCCGAGCGGGGAGCTGTTTTTT
>TRBD2|TRBV5-1|TRBJ2-1|-
CASSLRARLAGVGRNEQFF
TGCGCCAGCAGCTTGCGGGCGAGACTAGCGGGAGTGGGGCGCAATGAGCAGTTCTTC
>-|TRBV5-6|TRBJ1-3|-
CASSFGLNSGNTIYF
TGTGCCAGCAGCTTTGGACTGAACTCTGGAAACACCATATATTTT
>TRBD1|TRBV27|TRBJ1-5|-
CASSSTGESNQPQHF
TGTGCCAGCAGTTCGACAGGGGAAAGCAATCAGCCCCAGCATTTT
>-|TRBV19|TRBJ1-2|once
CASLTRNYGYTF
TGTGCCAGCCTAACGCGCAACTATGGCTACACCTTC
>TRBD1|TRBV7-2|TRBJ2-5|-
CASSLVGQGMIRETQYF
TGTGCCAGCAGCTTAGTTGGACAGGGGATGATCCGAGAGACCCAGTACTTC
>-|TRBV29-1|TRBJ2-6|once
CSVGGEAGANVLTF
TGCAGCGTTGGCGGGGAGGCAGGGGCCAACGTCCTGACTTTC
>-|TRBV11-2|TRBJ2-1|-
CASQKGTFSYNEQFF
TGTGCCAGCCAAAAAGGGACTTTCTCCTACAATGAGCAGTTCTTC
>-|TRBV5-5|TRBJ1-4|-
CASSLYRTLGEKLFF
TGTGCCAGCAGCCTGTACAGGACGTTGGGGGAAAAACTGTTTTTT
>TRBD1|TRBV7-3|TRBJ2-5|-
CASSLSGTGDETQYF
TGTGCCAGCAGCTTAAGTGGGACAGGGGACGAGACCCAGTACTTC
>-|TRBV5-1|TRBJ2-7|-
CASSSGGEQYF
TGCGCCAGCAGCTCCGGGGGCGAGCAGTACTTC
>-|TRBV9|TRBJ2-7|-
CASSVQVRDEQYF
TGTGCCAGCAGCGTACAGGTCAGAGACGAGCAGTACTTC
>TRBD1|TRBV4-3|TRBJ1-2|few
CASSQDHGAGGYGYTF
TGCGCCAGCAGCCAAGATCATGGGGCAGGGGGCTATGGCTACACCTTC
>-|TRBV27|TRBJ1-2|-
CASSLSALGGTGYTF
TGTGCCAGCAGTTTATCGGCTCTCGGGGGAACGGGCTACACCTTC
>-|TRBV15|TRBJ2-1|-
CATSLPRSTSPNEQFF
TGTGCCACCAGCTTGCCGAGGTCAACTTCTCCCAATGAGCAGTTCTTC
>-|TRBV18|TRBJ2-7|-
CASSPELIYEQYF
TGTGCCAGCTCACCTGAACTCATCTACGAGCAGTACTTC
>TRBD2|TRBV29-1|TRBJ2-1|-
CSVVPGGAYNEQFF
TGCAGCGTTGTTCCGGGAGGAGCCTACAATGAGCAGTTCTTC
>-|TRBV6-5|TRBJ1-1|once
CASSPLLGPEAFF
TGTGCCAGCAGTCCCCTACTAGGGCCTGAAGCTTTCTTT
>-|TRBV10-3|TRBJ1-1|-
CAIRDSGYTEAFF
TGTGCCATCAGGGATTCAGGGTATACTGAAGCTTTCTTT
>TRBD2|TRBV7-2|TRBJ2-5|-
CASSSSGTVQETQYF
TGTGCCAGCAGCTCTAGCGGGACAGTTCAAGAGACCCAGTACTTC
>TRBD2|TRBV5-4|TRBJ2-7|-
CASSSRTSGGSYEQYF
TGTGCCAGCAGCTCGAGGACTAGCGGGGGTTCCTACGAGCAGTACTTC
>TRBD2|TRBV7-9|TRBJ2-5|-
CASSYSGTNQETQYF
TGTGCCAGCAGTTATAGCGGGACTAACCAAGAGACCCAGTACTTC